This T cell receptor beta chain was sequenced in a study of blood T cell repertoires in COVID-19. Across the study: COVID-19 samples, acute and convalescent, were from the United States, Italy and Spain. PBMCs, B-cell-depleted T cells, or T cells were the source of the cDNA or gDNA that made up the material.

The authors' processing: The assay estimated nucleated cells by amplifying reference gene primers. The method was immunoSEQ multiplex PCR; TCRdb's version includes in-frame clones alone and lacks a portion of them. V, J and clone size are those of that table, while D and trimming were read from the DNA. The sample contains tens of thousands of clones, approximately 88% of which appear only once. CDR3 length: 16 residues. Germline V gene sequence: CDR1 MNHEY, CDR2 SMNVEV (reference sequence). V shed 2 bases and J shed 4 bases, with 12 bases lying between them. The origin of this receptor is a man aged 50 or older with COVID-19, enrolled during active disease. The chain recombines TRBV27 with TRBJ1-6, with no clear D. Sequenced: peripheral blood. CDR3 in amino acids: CASSLRGVRYNSPLHF. The CDR3 DNA is TGTGCCAGCAGTTTACGGGGAGTGCGGTATAATTCACCCCTCCACTTT.